By share of the sample, the clone carrying this T cell receptor (beta chain) is medium-sized (0.01 to 0.1%). Three rounds of nested PCR, following a modified ARM-PCR protocol, produced the TCRbeta library. TCRdb recomputed calls from the multiplex PCR reads with MiXCR, one row per CDR3 protein. The profile shows fewer than 90,000 distinct CDR3 sequences, more than 65% of them singletons. V shed 8 bases and J 3 bases; nucleotides not matched to a gene: 8. From germline, CDR1 is SQVTM and CDR2 ANQGSEA. CDR3 length equals 13 residues. The data were taken from a study of tumor and adjacent non-tumor tissue in lung cancer. The template was RNA from unsorted bulk tissue. More than 3 cm separated this lung sample from the edge of the tumor. Newly diagnosed lung cancer patients had thoracic surgery in China, August–late 2014, without prior chemotherapy.

The source is a woman in her 50s with non-small cell lung cancer. The specimen was distant non-tumor lung tissue. This chain uses TRBV29-1 with TRBJ2-3; 7 bases align to TRBD1. This CDR3 is CSIGTEKTDTQYF. For the CDR3, the DNA is TGCAGCATAGGGACAGAGAAAACAGATACGCAGTATTTT.